Below are 26 T cell receptor beta chains sequenced from a single sample in a study of shared clonotypes between healthy human individuals. Produced via immunoSEQ multiplex PCR; TCRdb's table is partial and in-frame only. This sample carries about 1.1 million clones, approximately 80% of them seen once, and the ten largest clones take roughly 0.82%. Sequenced material: memory CD4+ T cells from PBMCs. Subset defined: CD45RA-negative fraction. All receptors derive from a man between 18 and 29 years old in good health. Some clones in this sample may be carry-over from other donors' samples.

This clone came up a few times. The genes are TRBV27 and TRBJ1-5; D is uncertain. The CDR3 runs 12 residues. Germline CDR1 reads MNHEY; CDR2 reads SMNVEV (reference sequence). Deletions cut 3 bases from V and 12 bases from J, with 12 bases between. For the CDR3, the DNA is TGTGCCAGCAGTTTGTCAGGAGGGCGCCAGCATTTT. Its protein is CASSLSGGRQHF.

The V gene is TRBV7-9, the J gene TRBJ2-5; 11 bases line up with TRBD2. This CDR3 has 14 amino acids. V gave up 4 bases and J gave up 3 bases; unmatched junction bases: 1. Germline lookup yields CDR1 SEHNR and CDR2 FQNEAQ (reference sequence). CDR3 bases: TGTGCCAGCAGCTGGGGACTAGCGGAAGAGACCCAGTACTTC. Amino acids: CASSWGLAEETQYF.

This clone was seen only once. Other DNA sequences in the sample encode the same CDR3. J is TRBJ2-3 and V is TRBV28; D is ambiguous. This CDR3 is built from 12 residues. V lost 2 bases and J 5 bases, leaving 5 bases between the germline ends. Germline V gene lookup returns CDR1 MDHEN and CDR2 SYDVKM. The CDR3 spells CASSLLRDTQYF. CDR3 coding DNA: TGTGCCAGCAGTTTACTACGAGATACGCAGTATTTT.

The chain joins TRBV4-2 to TRBJ2-1; D gene unclear. Germline V gene data show CDR1 as LGHNA and CDR2 as YNFKEQ. The CDR3 has 15 amino acids. The V end lost 0 bases, the J end lost 5 bases, and 11 bases lay between the germline ends. This CDR3 reads CASSQDREFDNEQFF. CDR3 DNA sequence: TGTGCCAGCAGCCAAGATAGAGAGTTCGACAATGAGCAGTTCTTC.

The chain carries TRBV5-5 and TRBJ2-7, with unresolved D. From germline, CDR1 is SGHKS and CDR2 YYEKEE (reference sequence). Trimming removed 1 base at V and 6 bases at J, with 20 bases between. The CDR3 consists of 16 residues. CDR3 amino acids: CASSLFLSPAASEQYF. For the CDR3, the DNA is TGTGCCAGCAGCTTGTTTCTGTCTCCTGCCGCCTCCGAGCAGTACTTC.

As regards this clone: With a much larger clone just one base away, this may be a read error. The rearrangement uses TRBV7-4 and TRBJ2-7; no clear D. The V and J ends lost 3 bases and 2 bases respectively, with 5 bases between them. The V gene's germline CDR1 is SGHVT and CDR2 SQSDAQ. The CDR3 contains 12 residues. CDR3 DNA sequence: TGTGCCAGCAGCTTCCGACCCTACGAGCAGTACTTC. The encoded protein is CASSFRPYEQYF.

The chain combines TRBV29-1 with TRBJ1-4; D is possibly TRBD1 (5 bases). Looked up from germline, CDR1 is SQVTM and CDR2 is ANQGSEA. The CDR3 length is 14 residues. Trimming stripped 4 bases from V and 8 bases from J, with 17 bases between. The CDR3 here is CSVARDRGSEKLFF. CDR3 DNA: TGCAGCGTTGCCCGGGACCGGGGGTCCGAAAAACTGTTTTTT. Looking up the rest from reference TRBV29-1 and TRBJ1-4 gives the full variable domain: SAVISQKPSRDICQRGTSLTIQCQVDSQVTMMFWYRQQPGQSLTLIATANQGSEATYESGFVIDKFPISRPNLTFSTLTVSNMSPEDSSIYLCSVARDRGSEKLFFGSGTQLSVL.

V gene TRBV6-1 combines with J gene TRBJ1-5; D is perhaps TRBD1 (5 bases). Looked up from germline, CDR1 is MNHNS and CDR2 is SASEGT. The CDR3 runs 13 residues. Trimming took off 10 bases at V and 4 bases at J, with 14 bases between the two ends. The CDR3 DNA reads as TGTGCCACCGGGGCATCGGCTAATCAGCCCCAGCATTTT. Translation: CATGASANQPQHF.

The genes are TRBV5-1 and TRBJ1-2; 7 nucleotides align to TRBD1. Germline trimming cut 1 base from V and 4 bases from J; bases unmatched to any gene: 7. The CDR3 length is 15 residues. Germline loops: CDR1 SGHRS, CDR2 YFSETQ. CDR3: CASSLPQGISYGYTF. The DNA of the CDR3 is TGCGCCAGCAGCTTGCCACAGGGGATCTCCTATGGCTACACCTTC.

This clone has a single count. The chain couples TRBV5-1 to TRBJ2-2; D is undetermined. Per germline, CDR1 SGHRS and CDR2 YFSETQ. Trimming cost V 5 bases and J 1 base, with 9 bases left between them. This CDR3 is built from 14 residues. The CDR3 here is CASRDEVNTGELFF. The CDR3 region has the DNA TGCGCCAGCAGAGACGAAGTGAACACCGGGGAGCTGTTTTTT.

The chain recombines TRBV5-1 with TRBJ2-1; no reliable D call. Germline assignment: CDR1 SGHRS and CDR2 YFSETQ. The CDR3 has 13 residues. V was clipped by 6 bases and J by 0 bases, with 7 bases between them. The CDR3, as DNA: TGCGCCAGCACGGCCAGCTCCTACAATGAGCAGTTCTTC. This codes for CASTASSYNEQFF.

The genes are TRBV9 and TRBJ2-5; D perhaps matches TRBD2 (7 bases). CDR3 length equals 15 residues. V was trimmed by 1 base and J by 5 bases, leaving 15 bases between them. The germline CDR1 and CDR2 sequences are SGDLS and YYNGEE. CDR3 sequence: CASSVSMGGQETQYF. DNA for the CDR3: TGTGCCAGCAGCGTATCAATGGGGGGGCAGGAGACCCAGTACTTC.

This chain joins TRBV10-1 and TRBJ1-2; no clear D gene. The V end was cut by 6 bases, the J end by 6 bases, with 2 bases between. This CDR3 contains 9 residues. CDR1 and CDR2 (germline): WNHNN, SYGVQD (reference sequence). The CDR3 here is CASRDGYTF. CDR3 DNA: TGCGCCAGCAGGGATGGCTACACCTTC.

This chain connects TRBV6-1 to TRBJ1-1; D possibly corresponds to TRBD1 (5 bases). Germline CDR1 and CDR2: MNHNS and SASEGT. V was shortened by 2 bases and J by 11 bases, with 12 bases between the two germline ends. The CDR3 is 12 residues long. DNA for the CDR3: TGTGCCAGCAGTGAATCGGGGTGGGGGGCTTTCTTT. This sequence encodes CASSESGWGAFF.

This clone came up many times. The chain is built from TRBV7-9 and TRBJ1-1; D unclear. Germline loops: CDR1 SEHNR, CDR2 FQNEAQ (reference sequence). The CDR3 contains 13 residues. The V end was cut by 6 bases, the J end by 0 bases, with 8 bases between. The CDR3 bases are TGTGCCAGCAGTAGCAAGCTGAACACTGAAGCTTTCTTT. This translates into CASSSKLNTEAFF.

As concerns this clone: The likely explanation is a read error, given a far larger clone one base away. Other DNA sequences from this sample encode an identical CDR3 as well. The V gene is TRBV30, the J gene TRBJ1-5; D gene unclear. Looked up from germline, CDR1 is GTSNPN and CDR2 is SVGIG (reference sequence). This CDR3 spans 13 amino acids. CDR3 sequence (DNA): TGCGCCTGGAGTGTACAGAGCAATCAGCCCCAGCATTTT. The encoded protein is CAWSVQSNQPQHF.

V and J are TRBV28 and TRBJ1-1; D is possibly TRBD1 (5 bases). Germline V lookup: CDR1 MDHEN, CDR2 SYDVKM. The CDR3 has 14 amino acids. The V end lost 1 base, the J end lost 7 bases, and 13 bases lay between the germline ends. Written as DNA, the CDR3 is TGTGCCAGCAGTTTATTTCGGGACGGAGGTGAAGCTTTCTTT. Protein sequence: CASSLFRDGGEAFF.

J is TRBJ2-4 and V is TRBV7-9; possibly TRBD1 for D (6 bases). The CDR3 has 14 residues. V lost 5 bases and J 6 bases, leaving 14 bases between the germline ends. Looked up from germline, CDR1 is SEHNR and CDR2 is FQNEAQ (reference sequence). CDR3 nucleotide sequence: TGTGCCAGCAGCCCCGGACAGAGGGTAAACATTCAGTACTTC. This translates into CASSPGQRVNIQYF.

The V and J genes are TRBV5-1 and TRBJ2-3; D ambiguous. This CDR3 spans 14 amino acids. V shed 0 bases and J shed 4 bases, with 9 bases lying between them. Germline assignment: CDR1 SGHRS and CDR2 YFSETQ. The CDR3 DNA follows: TGCGCCAGCAGCTTGGCCCAACAAGCAGATACGCAGTATTTT. Translated, it gives CASSLAQQADTQYF.

On this clone: The sample holds other DNA sequences that translate to the same CDR3. V gene TRBV5-1 combines with J gene TRBJ2-7; no clear D gene. This CDR3 is 14 amino acids long. Trimming removed 1 base from V and 1 base from J, with 9 bases in between. Germline-derived CDR1 and CDR2 are SGHRS and YFSETQ. CDR3 loop: CASSLIPGSYEQYF. The CDR3 DNA follows: TGCGCCAGCAGCTTGATCCCTGGGTCCTACGAGCAGTACTTC.

The gene calls are TRBV28 and TRBJ1-2, with TRBD1 as a possible D gene (6 bases). Germline-derived CDR1 and CDR2 are MDHEN and SYDVKM. The CDR3 spans 15 residues. Trimming left V 7 bases short and J 2 bases short, with 17 bases between. Here the CDR3 DNA reads TGTGCCAGCAATAATCCCGGGGGCGGGAACTATGGCTACACCTTC. Protein product: CASNNPGGGNYGYTF.

This clone was seen many times. The J gene is TRBJ2-3, the V gene TRBV7-3; no clear D. The germline V gene encodes CDR1 SGHTA and CDR2 FQGTGA. This CDR3 is built from 15 residues. The germline V and J ends were trimmed by 5 bases and 0 bases, with 12 bases remaining between them. CDR3 sequence reads: CASSPTGMSTDTQYF. CDR3 in DNA: TGTGCCAGCAGCCCGACTGGGATGAGCACAGATACGCAGTATTTT.

V and J are TRBV6-5 and TRBJ2-5; TRBD1 might be the D (6 bases). The CDR3 spans 15 residues. V was pared by 5 bases and J by 1 base, with 14 bases between. The germline V gene has CDR1 MNHEY and CDR2 SVGAGI. The CDR3: CASSTRWTVQETQYF. DNA of the CDR3: TGTGCCAGCAGTACGAGATGGACAGTCCAAGAGACCCAGTACTTC.

This chain joins TRBV5-1 and TRBJ2-7; D is undetermined. The germline CDR1 and CDR2 sequences are SGHRS and YFSETQ. The CDR3 spans 12 residues. Trimming cost V 3 bases and J 2 bases, with 6 bases left between them. Here the CDR3 DNA reads TGCGCCAGCAGCTCCTCTACCTACGAGCAGTACTTC. It translates to CASSSSTYEQYF.

The chain employs TRBV2 and TRBJ1-6; D is undetermined. The germline CDR1 and CDR2 sequences are SNHLY and FYNNEI. Deletions cut 0 bases from V and 8 bases from J, with 8 bases between. The CDR3 covers 14 residues. The CDR3 DNA reads as TGTGCCAGCAGTGAAGCGGTGCTTTATTCACCCCTCCACTTT. Translating it yields CASSEAVLYSPLHF.

This chain connects TRBV5-4 to TRBJ2-7, with unresolved D. Looked up from germline, CDR1 is SGHNT and CDR2 is YYREEE (reference sequence). Trimming pared 4 bases from V and 0 bases from J, leaving 14 bases between. The CDR3 covers 15 residues. In nucleotides, the CDR3 is TGTGCCAGCAGCGGTCAGTTGGCGACCTCCTACGAGCAGTACTTC. Protein product: CASSGQLATSYEQYF.